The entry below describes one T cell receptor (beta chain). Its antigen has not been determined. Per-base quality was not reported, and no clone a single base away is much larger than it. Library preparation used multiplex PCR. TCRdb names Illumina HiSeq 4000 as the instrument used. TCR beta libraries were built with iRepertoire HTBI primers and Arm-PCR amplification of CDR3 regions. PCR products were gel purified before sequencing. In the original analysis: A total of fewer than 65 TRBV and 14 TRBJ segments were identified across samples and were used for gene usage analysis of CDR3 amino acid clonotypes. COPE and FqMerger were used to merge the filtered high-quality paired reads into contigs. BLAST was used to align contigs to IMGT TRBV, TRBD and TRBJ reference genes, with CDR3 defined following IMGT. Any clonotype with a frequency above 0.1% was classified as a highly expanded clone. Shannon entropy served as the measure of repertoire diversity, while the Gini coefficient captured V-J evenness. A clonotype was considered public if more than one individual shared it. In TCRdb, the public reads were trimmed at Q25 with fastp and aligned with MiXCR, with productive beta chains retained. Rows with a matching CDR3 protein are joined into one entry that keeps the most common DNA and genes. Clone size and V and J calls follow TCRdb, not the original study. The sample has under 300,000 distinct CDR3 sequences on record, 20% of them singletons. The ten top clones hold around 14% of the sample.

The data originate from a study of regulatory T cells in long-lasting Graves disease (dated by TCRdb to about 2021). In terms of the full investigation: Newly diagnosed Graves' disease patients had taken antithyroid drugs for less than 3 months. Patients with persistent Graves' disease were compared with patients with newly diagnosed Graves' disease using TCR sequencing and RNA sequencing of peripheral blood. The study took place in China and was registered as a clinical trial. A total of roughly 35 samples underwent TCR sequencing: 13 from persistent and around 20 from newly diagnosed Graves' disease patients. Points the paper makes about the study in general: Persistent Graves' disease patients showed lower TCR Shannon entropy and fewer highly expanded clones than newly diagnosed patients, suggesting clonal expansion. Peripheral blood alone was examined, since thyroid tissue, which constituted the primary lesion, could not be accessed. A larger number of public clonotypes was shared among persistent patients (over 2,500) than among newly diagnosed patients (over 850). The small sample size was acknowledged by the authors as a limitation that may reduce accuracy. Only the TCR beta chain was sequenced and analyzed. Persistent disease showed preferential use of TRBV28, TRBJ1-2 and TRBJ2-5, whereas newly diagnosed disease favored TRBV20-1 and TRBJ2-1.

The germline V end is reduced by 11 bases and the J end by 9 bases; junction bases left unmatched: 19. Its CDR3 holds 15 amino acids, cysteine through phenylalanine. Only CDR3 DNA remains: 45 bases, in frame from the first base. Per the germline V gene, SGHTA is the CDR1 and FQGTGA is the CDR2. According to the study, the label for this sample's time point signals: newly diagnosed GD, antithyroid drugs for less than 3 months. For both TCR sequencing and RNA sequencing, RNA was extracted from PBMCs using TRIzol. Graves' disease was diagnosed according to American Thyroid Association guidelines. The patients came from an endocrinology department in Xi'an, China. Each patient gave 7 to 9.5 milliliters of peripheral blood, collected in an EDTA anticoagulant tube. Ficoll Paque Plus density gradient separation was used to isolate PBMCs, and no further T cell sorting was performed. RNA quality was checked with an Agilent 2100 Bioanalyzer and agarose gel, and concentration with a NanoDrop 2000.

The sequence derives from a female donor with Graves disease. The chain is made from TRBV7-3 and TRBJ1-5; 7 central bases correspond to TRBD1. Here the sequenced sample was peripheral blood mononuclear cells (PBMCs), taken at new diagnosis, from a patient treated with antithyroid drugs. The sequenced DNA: TGTGCCCGTTCCCTAGGACAGGAAGCCCCAGGGCCCCAGCATTTT. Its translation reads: CARSLGQEAPGPQHF.